This passage covers 27 T cell receptor beta chains from one sample sequenced in a study of CD8 T cells in Susac syndrome. A quantity of roughly 0.5 to 1 ug RNA underwent reverse transcription using random hexamers. TCRdb passed the immunoSEQ multiplex PCR reads through MiXCR, listing each CDR3 protein once. The sample contains roughly 80,000 distinct CDR3 sequences, 94% of which appear only once. The sample was CD8+ T cells from PBMCs. The receptors were gathered from a human donor in good health.

The chain has TRBV6-5 and TRBJ1-1; tentatively, D is TRBD1 (5 bases). The V and J ends lost 4 bases and 6 bases respectively, with 9 bases between them. CDR3 length: 12 amino acids. CDR1 and CDR2 (germline): MNHEY, SVGAGI. Here the CDR3 DNA reads TGTGCCAGCAGTTTCGTGGGGGCTGAAGCTTTCTTT. Translating it yields CASSFVGAEAFF.

The CDR3 DNA sequence: TGCAGTGCTAGGAGGGGGCAAGAGACCCAGTACTTC. This gives the protein CSARRGQETQYF. The chain carries TRBV20-1 and TRBJ2-5; D is possibly TRBD1 (6 bases). This CDR3 contains 12 residues. Trimming took off 3 bases at V and 2 bases at J, with 7 bases between the two ends. Germline values: CDR1 DFQATT, CDR2 SNEGSKA (reference sequence).

This chain connects TRBV5-6 to TRBJ1-1, with 8 bases fitting TRBD1. Trimming took 5 bases from V and 4 from J; bases not matched to a gene: 4. This CDR3 has 13 amino acids. Germline CDR1 is SGHDT and CDR2 is YYEEEE. CDR3 in DNA: TGTGCCAGCAGTTCGACAGGGGTCACTGAAGCTTTCTTT. Its translation is CASSSTGVTEAFF.

The V gene is TRBV14, the J gene TRBJ2-5; TRBD2 aligns across 8 bases. The CDR3 runs to 15 residues. Germline assignment: CDR1 SGHDN and CDR2 FVKESK. With V trimmed by 0 bases and J by 3 bases, 3 bases remained unmatched. CDR3 sequence reads: CASSQEGLAEETQYF. Written as DNA, the CDR3 is TGTGCCAGCAGCCAAGAAGGACTAGCAGAAGAGACCCAGTACTTC.

The chain couples TRBV5-4 to TRBJ2-6; D might be TRBD1 (5 bases). V was shortened by 0 bases and J by 4 bases, with 11 bases between the two germline ends. This CDR3 is built from 16 residues. From germline, CDR1 is SGHNT and CDR2 YYREEE (reference sequence). CDR3 region: CASSLVPGSGANVLTF. The CDR3 bases are TGTGCCAGCAGCTTGGTACCAGGGTCCGGGGCCAACGTCCTGACTTTC.

The chain is built from TRBV27 and TRBJ2-7; D call uncertain. The CDR3 is 10 residues long. Germline assignment: CDR1 MNHEY and CDR2 SMNVEV (reference sequence). The V and J ends lost 8 bases and 3 bases respectively, with 5 bases between them. CDR3 nucleotide sequence: TGTGCCAGCGGCCACTACGAGCAGTACTTC. It codes for CASGHYEQYF.

The V call is TRBV7-2, the J call TRBJ2-3; D not certain. The CDR3 sequence is 15 residues long. From germline, CDR1 is SGHTA and CDR2 FQGNSA. The ends were cut back, 1 base at V and 2 bases at J, with 10 bases in the middle. CDR3 residues: CASSLGVRDTDTQYF. In nucleotides, the CDR3 is TGTGCCAGCAGCTTAGGTGTACGAGACACAGATACGCAGTATTTT.

V is TRBV29-1 and J is TRBJ2-3; D is unclear. With 4 bases removed from V and 2 bases from J, the gap between germline ends came to 10 bases. The CDR3 extends over 13 amino acids. The germline V gene encodes CDR1 SQVTM and CDR2 ANQGSEA. This CDR3 reads CSVAPDLTDTQYF. DNA for the CDR3: TGCAGCGTTGCGCCAGACCTCACAGATACGCAGTATTTT.

This rearrangement joins TRBV25-1 to TRBJ1-2; 7 bases match TRBD1. V dropped 5 bases and J dropped 4; count of bases not matched to a gene: 7. This CDR3 is built from 14 residues. The germline V gene has CDR1 MGHDK and CDR2 SYGVNS. The CDR3 is CASSTGQSGYGYTF. The CDR3 DNA reads TGTGCCAGCAGTACGGGACAGTCTGGCTATGGCTACACCTTC.

The chain is built from TRBV18 and TRBJ1-4, with D uncertain. V lost 6 bases, J lost 0 bases, and 23 bases lay in between. CDR3 length equals 19 residues. Germline CDR1 is KGHSH and CDR2 is LQKENI. CDR3 loop: CASSPTRSGAWATNEKLFF. Here the CDR3 DNA reads TGTGCCAGCTCCCCAACGAGGTCGGGCGCTTGGGCAACTAATGAAAAACTGTTTTTT.

This chain uses TRBV7-9 with TRBJ2-4; tentative D call: TRBD1 (6 bases). The germline V gene encodes CDR1 SEHNR and CDR2 FQNEAQ (reference sequence). V shed 4 bases and J shed 1 base, with 14 bases lying between them. The CDR3 has 16 residues. The CDR3 protein is CASSSLVGGAKNIQYF. The CDR3 coding sequence is TGTGCCAGCAGCTCACTAGTAGGGGGTGCCAAAAACATTCAGTACTTC.

This chain links TRBV7-6 with TRBJ1-1, with TRBD1 as a possible D gene (5 bases). The V gene lost 1 base and the J gene lost 4 bases, with 13 bases spanning the gap. This CDR3 has 15 amino acids. Per germline, CDR1 SGHVS and CDR2 FNYEAQ. The CDR3 spells CASSLEPGLPTEAFF. The CDR3 bases are TGTGCCAGCAGCTTAGAACCGGGGCTTCCCACTGAAGCTTTCTTT.

This chain uses TRBV9 with TRBJ2-4; TRBD2 is a possible D gene (6 bases). V shed 0 bases and J shed 8 bases, with 12 bases lying between them. This CDR3 contains 14 residues. Per germline, CDR1 SGDLS and CDR2 YYNGEE. CDR3 in amino acids: CASSVGAGTDIQYF. The DNA of the CDR3 is TGTGCCAGCAGCGTAGGCGCCGGGACTGACATTCAGTACTTC. The full variable domain, rest sourced from reference TRBV9 and TRBJ2-4, is DSGVTQTPKHLITATGQRVTLRCSPRSGDLSVYWYQQSLDQGLQFLIQYYNGEERAKGNILERFSAQQFPDLHSELNLSSLELGDSALYFCASSVGAGTDIQYFGAGTRLSVL.

The V call is TRBV5-1, the J call TRBJ2-5; possible D gene TRBD2, 6 bases. CDR1 and CDR2 from the germline V gene are SGHRS and YFSETQ. Trimming left V 0 bases short and J 5 bases short, with 14 bases between. The CDR3 loop spans 15 amino acids. In nucleotides, the CDR3 is TGCGCCAGCAGCTTGGCCGTAGGAGGGTATGAGACCCAGTACTTC. Amino acid sequence: CASSLAVGGYETQYF.

The rearrangement links TRBV9 to TRBJ2-5, with TRBD2 matching over 14 bases. The CDR3 runs to 21 residues. CDR1 is SGDLS, CDR2 YYNGEE, per germline. Unmatched junction bases numbered 18, after V lost 2 bases and J lost 3 bases. The CDR3: CASSVPRLAGGPADQEETQYF. CDR3 nucleotides: TGTGCCAGCAGCGTGCCCCGACTAGCGGGAGGGCCAGCAGATCAGGAAGAGACCCAGTACTTC. Supplemented by reference TRBV9 and TRBJ2-5, the full variable domain reads DSGVTQTPKHLITATGQRVTLRCSPRSGDLSVYWYQQSLDQGLQFLIQYYNGEERAKGNILERFSAQQFPDLHSELNLSSLELGDSALYFCASSVPRLAGGPADQEETQYFGPGTRLLVL.

This chain links TRBV29-1 with TRBJ1-1; tentative D call: TRBD1 (5 bases). The germline V gene has CDR1 SQVTM and CDR2 ANQGSEA. V lost 2 bases and J lost 2, with 12 bases in between. This CDR3 has 14 amino acids. The CDR3 nucleotides read TGCAGCGTTGAATTCAAGGACACAAACACTGAAGCTTTCTTT. Residues: CSVEFKDTNTEAFF.

This clonotype was seen a single time. This chain joins TRBV14 and TRBJ2-1, with 10 bases matching TRBD2. Trimming at V came to 4 bases and at J to 0 bases, leaving 3 bases not matched to a gene. The CDR3 totals 16 residues. Germline V gene sequence: CDR1 SGHDN, CDR2 FVKESK. CDR3 sequence (DNA): TGTGCCAGCAGCCTTCTAGCGGGGGACTCCTACAATGAGCAGTTCTTC. This encodes CASSLLAGDSYNEQFF.

This clonotype is a singleton in its sample. V and J are TRBV13 and TRBJ2-3; no clear D. CDR1 is PRHDT, CDR2 FYEKMQ, per germline (reference sequence). V was pared by 3 bases and J by 0 bases, with 7 bases between. The CDR3 consists of 14 residues. DNA of the CDR3: TGTGCCAGCAGCTTCTCTAGAAGCACAGATACGCAGTATTTT. Residues: CASSFSRSTDTQYF.

In nucleotides, the CDR3 is TGTGCCAGCAGCCAAGTAGGGGGGGTACCCCCCAACGAGCAGTACTTC. Translated: CASSQVGGVPPNEQYF. The chain is built from TRBV14 and TRBJ2-7; perhaps TRBD2 as D (7 bases). V was shortened by 1 base and J by 5 bases, with 18 bases between the two germline ends. CDR1 and CDR2 from the germline V gene are SGHDN and FVKESK. The CDR3 sequence is 16 residues long.

The chain recombines TRBV7-9 with TRBJ2-7; D gene ambiguous. The CDR3 loop spans 14 amino acids. Trimming removed 1 base at V and 0 bases at J, with 7 bases between. Germline V gene sequence: CDR1 SEHNR, CDR2 FQNEAQ (reference sequence). The DNA for the CDR3 is TGTGCCAGCAGCTTAGTGGGGTTCTCCTACGAGCAGTACTTC. This gives the protein CASSLVGFSYEQYF.

This chain links TRBV20-1 with TRBJ2-7; D may be TRBD1 (5 bases). V lost 5 bases to trimming and J lost 7 bases, with 21 bases between them. Germline CDR1 reads DFQATT; CDR2 reads SNEGSKA (reference sequence). CDR3 length: 14 residues. The CDR3 region is CSAESGLGMGEQYF. The CDR3 DNA sequence: TGCAGTGCTGAATCAGGGTTGGGAATGGGAGAGCAGTACTTC.

This clonotype was counted only a few times. The rearrangement joins TRBV5-5 to TRBJ2-5, with D unresolved. Per germline, CDR1 SGHKS and CDR2 YYEKEE (reference sequence). The ends were cut back, 0 bases at V and 7 bases at J, with 13 bases in the middle. The CDR3 sequence is 14 residues long. As DNA, the CDR3 is TGTGCCAGCAGCTTGGCCCCAGACGACGGGACCCAGTACTTC. Its protein product is CASSLAPDDGTQYF.

This clonotype has just one count. The CDR3 DNA sequence: TGTGCCAGCAGCCCGCACCGGGGCCGAGCCGGGGAGCTGTTTTTT. Its translation is CASSPHRGRAGELFF. This chain joins TRBV5-8 and TRBJ2-2; the D gene could be TRBD1 or TRBD2 (5 bases each). With 4 bases removed from V and 6 bases from J, the gap between germline ends came to 16 bases. Germline CDR1 and CDR2: SGHTS and YDEGEE. CDR3 length: 15 amino acids.

V usage is TRBV9 and J usage is TRBJ1-5; 7 bases match TRBD1. CDR1 and CDR2 (germline): SGDLS, YYNGEE. With 4 bases clipped from V and 4 bases from J, the junction kept 8 bases outside the gene matches. The CDR3 spans 15 residues. CDR3 coding DNA: TGTGCCAGCAGCCAGGGGGGGAACGGGAATCAGCCCCAGCATTTT. The encoded protein is CASSQGGNGNQPQHF.

The chain combines TRBV5-6 with TRBJ2-1; 12 bases align to TRBD2. After removal of 1 base from V and 15 bases from J, the junction contained 5 bases not matched to a gene. This CDR3 region has 13 residues. In germline, CDR1 is SGHDT, CDR2 YYEEEE. The CDR3 region is CASSLLAGGPPFF. The CDR3 DNA sequence: TGTGCCAGCAGCTTGCTAGCGGGGGGGCCCCCGTTCTTC.

This chain connects TRBV6-2 or TRBV6-3 to TRBJ2-7; TRBD1 matches at 10 bases. After removal of 7 bases from V and 1 base from J, the junction contained 7 bases not matched to a gene. This CDR3 is 15 amino acids long. In germline, CDR1 is MNHEY, CDR2 SVGEGT. CDR3 sequence (DNA): TGTGCCAGCACTCAGGACAGGGGGTCGTCCTACGAGCAGTACTTC. Protein: CASTQDRGSSYEQYF.

The genes are TRBV7-9 and TRBJ2-5; 8 bases line up with TRBD2. Per germline, CDR1 SEHNR and CDR2 FQNEAQ (reference sequence). J gave up 5 bases and V 7 bases, and 12 bases lay outside the gene matches. The CDR3 has 15 residues. In DNA form, the CDR3 reads TGTGCCAGCACAACTAGCGGAGAGGGTCGGGAGACCCAGTACTTC. It yields the protein CASTTSGEGRETQYF.